This T cell receptor beta chain stems from a study of OX40 agonist ivuxolimab in advanced cancers. Across the study: From about 20 to 80 years was the age range, with a mean of around 60 years, and over 70% were male. Study-level points and caveats: Certain nonresponding patients likewise had low normalized T-cell clonal expansion. Expanded clones were, on average, more numerous among CD8+ T cells than CD4+.

The V and J ends lost 1 base and 5 bases respectively, with 14 bases between them. The CDR3 covers 15 residues. The germline CDR1 and CDR2 sequences are SEHNR and FQNEAQ (reference sequence). This clone was counted once. The antigen remains undetermined. The method was immunoSEQ multiplex PCR; TCRdb's version includes in-frame clones alone and lacks a portion of them. The repertoire holds approximately 22,000 clones, more than 70% seen once, with around 38% in the top ten. The cohort excluded patients with autoimmune disease history or systemic immunosuppression. V and J are TRBV7-9 and TRBJ1-1, with D possibly TRBD1 on 6 matching bases. The sample in question was CD4+ or CD8+ T cells sorted from blood, obtained in a trial of the OX40 agonist ivuxolimab. The TCR was taken from an adult with an advanced solid tumor such as melanoma, head and neck, liver or kidney cancer. This chain's CDR3 is CASSLGSQGGTEAFF. In DNA, the CDR3 is TGTGCCAGCAGCTTAGGGTCACAGGGTGGAACTGAAGCTTTCTTT.